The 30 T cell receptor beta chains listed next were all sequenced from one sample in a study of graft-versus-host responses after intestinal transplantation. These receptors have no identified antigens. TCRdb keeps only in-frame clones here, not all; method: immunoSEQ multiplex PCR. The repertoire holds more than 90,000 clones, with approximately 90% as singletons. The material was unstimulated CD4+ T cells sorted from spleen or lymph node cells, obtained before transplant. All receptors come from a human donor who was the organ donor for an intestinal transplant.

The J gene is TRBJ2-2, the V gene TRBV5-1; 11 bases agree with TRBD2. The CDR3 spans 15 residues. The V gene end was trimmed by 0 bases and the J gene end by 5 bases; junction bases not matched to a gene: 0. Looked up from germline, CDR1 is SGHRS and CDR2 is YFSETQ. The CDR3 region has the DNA TGCGCCAGCAGCTTGGGACTAGCGGGAACCGGGGAGCTGTTTTTT. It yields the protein CASSLGLAGTGELFF.

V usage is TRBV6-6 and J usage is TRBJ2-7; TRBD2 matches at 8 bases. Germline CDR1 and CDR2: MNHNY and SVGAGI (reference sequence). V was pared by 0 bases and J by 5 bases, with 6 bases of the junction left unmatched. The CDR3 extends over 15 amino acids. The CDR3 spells CASSYSAGGEHEQYF. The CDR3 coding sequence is TGTGCCAGCAGTTACTCCGCGGGAGGTGAGCACGAGCAGTACTTC.

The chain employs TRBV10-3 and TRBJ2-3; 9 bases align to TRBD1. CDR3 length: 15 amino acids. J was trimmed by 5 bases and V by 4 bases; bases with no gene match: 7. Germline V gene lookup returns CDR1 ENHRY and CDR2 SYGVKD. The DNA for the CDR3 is TGTGCCATCAGTGGCCGTACGGGACAGGGAGATACGCAGTATTTT. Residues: CAISGRTGQGDTQYF.

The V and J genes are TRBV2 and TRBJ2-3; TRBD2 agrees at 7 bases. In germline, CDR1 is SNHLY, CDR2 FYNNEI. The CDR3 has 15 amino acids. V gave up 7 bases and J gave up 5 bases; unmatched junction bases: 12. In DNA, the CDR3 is TGTGCCAGCAAACGCAGACCTGGGGGGGGAGATACGCAGTATTTT. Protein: CASKRRPGGGDTQYF.

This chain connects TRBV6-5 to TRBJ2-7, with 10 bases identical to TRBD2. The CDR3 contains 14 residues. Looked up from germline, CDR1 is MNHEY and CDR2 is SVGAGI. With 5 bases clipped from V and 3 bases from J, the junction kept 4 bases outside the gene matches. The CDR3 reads CASSPSGSYYEQYF. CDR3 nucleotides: TGTGCCAGCAGTCCTAGCGGGAGTTACTACGAGCAGTACTTC.

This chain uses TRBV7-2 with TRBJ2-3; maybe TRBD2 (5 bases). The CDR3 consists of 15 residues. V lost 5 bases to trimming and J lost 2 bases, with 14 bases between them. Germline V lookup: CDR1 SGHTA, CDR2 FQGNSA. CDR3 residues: CASSPNGEYTDTQYF. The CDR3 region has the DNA TGTGCCAGCAGCCCTAACGGGGAATACACAGATACGCAGTATTTT. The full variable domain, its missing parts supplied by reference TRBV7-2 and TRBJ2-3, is GAGVSQSPSNKVTEKGKDVELRCDPISGHTALYWYRQSLGQGLEFLIYFQGNSAPDKSGLPSDRFSAERTGGSVSTLTIQRTQQEDSAVYLCASSPNGEYTDTQYFGPGTRLTVL.

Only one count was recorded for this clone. The CDR3 here is CAIRLGAGMETQYF. In DNA, the CDR3 is TGTGCCATCCGTTTGGGGGCGGGGATGGAGACCCAGTACTTC. This chain links TRBV10-3 with TRBJ2-5; D assignment may be TRBD1 or TRBD2 (6 bases each). V was trimmed by 8 bases and J by 5 bases, leaving 18 bases between them. The CDR3 contains 14 residues. CDR1 is ENHRY and CDR2 is SYGVKD in the germline V gene.

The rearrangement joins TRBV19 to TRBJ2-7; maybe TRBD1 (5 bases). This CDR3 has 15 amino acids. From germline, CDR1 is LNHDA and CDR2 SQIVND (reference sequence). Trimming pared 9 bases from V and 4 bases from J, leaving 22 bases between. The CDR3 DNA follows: TGTGCCAGCCCCCACCGGGCGCAGGGCAGGTACGAGCAGTACTTC. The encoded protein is CASPHRAQGRYEQYF.

The chain's CDR3 is CASSETSGPSYEQYF. The DNA for the CDR3 is TGTGCCAGCAGTGAAACTAGCGGGCCTTCCTACGAGCAGTACTTC. The rearrangement uses TRBV25-1 and TRBJ2-7; 9 nucleotides line up with TRBD2. The germline CDR1 and CDR2 sequences are MGHDK and SYGVNS. With V trimmed by 2 bases and J by 1 base, 3 bases remained unmatched. There are 15 residues in the CDR3.

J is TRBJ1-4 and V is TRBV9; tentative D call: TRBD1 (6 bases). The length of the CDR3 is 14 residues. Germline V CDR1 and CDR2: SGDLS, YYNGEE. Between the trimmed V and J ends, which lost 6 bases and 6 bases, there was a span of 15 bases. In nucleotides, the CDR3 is TGTGCCAGCACCGCCTCGTGGACAGATGAAAAACTGTTTTTT. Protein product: CASTASWTDEKLFF. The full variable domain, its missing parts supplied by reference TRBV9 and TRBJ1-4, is DSGVTQTPKHLITATGQRVTLRCSPRSGDLSVYWYQQSLDQGLQFLIQYYNGEERAKGNILERFSAQQFPDLHSELNLSSLELGDSALYFCASTASWTDEKLFFGSGTQLSVL.

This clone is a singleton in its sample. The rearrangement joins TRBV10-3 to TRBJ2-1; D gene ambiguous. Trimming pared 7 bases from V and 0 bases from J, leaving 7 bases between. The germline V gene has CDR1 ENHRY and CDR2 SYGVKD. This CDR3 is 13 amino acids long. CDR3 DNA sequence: TGTGCCATCACGAGAGACTCCTACAATGAGCAGTTCTTC. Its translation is CAITRDSYNEQFF.

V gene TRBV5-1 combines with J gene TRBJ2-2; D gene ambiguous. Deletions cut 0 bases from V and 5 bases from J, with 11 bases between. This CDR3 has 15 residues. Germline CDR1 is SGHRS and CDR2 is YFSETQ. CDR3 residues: CASSLGPEETGELFF. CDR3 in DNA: TGCGCCAGCAGCTTGGGGCCTGAAGAAACCGGGGAGCTGTTTTTT.

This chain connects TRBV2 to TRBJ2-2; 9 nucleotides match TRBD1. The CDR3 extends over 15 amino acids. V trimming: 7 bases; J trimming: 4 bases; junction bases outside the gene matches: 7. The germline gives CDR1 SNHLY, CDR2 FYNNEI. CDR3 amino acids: CASNTGGTVTGELFF. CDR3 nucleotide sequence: TGTGCCAGCAATACAGGGGGCACGGTCACCGGGGAGCTGTTTTTT.

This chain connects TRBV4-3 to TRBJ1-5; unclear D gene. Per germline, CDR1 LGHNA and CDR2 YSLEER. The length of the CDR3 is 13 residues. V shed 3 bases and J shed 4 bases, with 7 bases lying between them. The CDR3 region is CASSQDPNQPQHF. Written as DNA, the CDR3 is TGCGCCAGCAGCCAGGACCCGAATCAGCCCCAGCATTTT.

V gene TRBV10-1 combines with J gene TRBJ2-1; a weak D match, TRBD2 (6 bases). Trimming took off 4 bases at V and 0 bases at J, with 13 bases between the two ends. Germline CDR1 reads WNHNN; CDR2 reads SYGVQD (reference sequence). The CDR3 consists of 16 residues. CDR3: CASSVLAGSSYNEQFF. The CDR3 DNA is TGCGCCAGCAGTGTCCTAGCCGGGAGCTCCTACAATGAGCAGTTCTTC.

The CDR3 bases are TGCGCCAGCAGCCTAGATGAGGCTAGCGGGGACAATGAGCAGTTCTTC. Encoded protein: CASSLDEASGDNEQFF. V and J are TRBV5-1 and TRBJ2-1; 9 bases fit TRBD2. The CDR3 runs to 16 residues. V was pared by 4 bases and J by 5 bases, with 10 bases of the junction left unmatched. The germline V gene encodes CDR1 SGHRS and CDR2 YFSETQ.

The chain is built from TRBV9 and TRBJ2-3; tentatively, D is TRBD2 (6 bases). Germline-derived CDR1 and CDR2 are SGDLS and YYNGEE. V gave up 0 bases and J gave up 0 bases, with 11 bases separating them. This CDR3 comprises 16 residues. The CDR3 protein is CASSVDSGVSTDTQYF. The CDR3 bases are TGTGCCAGCAGCGTAGATTCGGGGGTCAGCACAGATACGCAGTATTTT.

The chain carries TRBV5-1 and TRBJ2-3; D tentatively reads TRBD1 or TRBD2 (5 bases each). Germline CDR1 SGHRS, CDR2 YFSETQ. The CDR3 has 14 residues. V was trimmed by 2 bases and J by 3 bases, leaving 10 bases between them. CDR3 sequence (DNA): TGCGCCAGCAGCTTAGAGGGGCCAACAGATACGCAGTATTTT. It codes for CASSLEGPTDTQYF.

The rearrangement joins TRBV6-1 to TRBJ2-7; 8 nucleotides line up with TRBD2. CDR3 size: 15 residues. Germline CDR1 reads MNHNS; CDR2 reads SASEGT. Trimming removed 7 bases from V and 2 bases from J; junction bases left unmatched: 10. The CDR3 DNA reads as TGTGCCAGCACCAGGGGCGGGGGGCTGACCTACGAGCAGTACTTC. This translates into CASTRGGGLTYEQYF.

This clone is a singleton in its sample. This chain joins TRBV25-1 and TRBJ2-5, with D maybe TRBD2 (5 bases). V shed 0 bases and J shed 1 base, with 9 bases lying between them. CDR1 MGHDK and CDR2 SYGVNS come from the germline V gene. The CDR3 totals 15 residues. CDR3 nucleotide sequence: TGTGCCAGCAGTGAATATGGGCGGGCCCAAGAGACCCAGTACTTC. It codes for CASSEYGRAQETQYF.

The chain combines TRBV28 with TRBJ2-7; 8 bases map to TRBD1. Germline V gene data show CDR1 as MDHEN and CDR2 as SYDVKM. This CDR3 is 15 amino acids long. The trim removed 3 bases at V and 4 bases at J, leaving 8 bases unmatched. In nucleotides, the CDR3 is TGTGCCAGCAGTTTTTTGGCTAGACAGGGGTACGAGCAGTACTTC. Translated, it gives CASSFLARQGYEQYF.

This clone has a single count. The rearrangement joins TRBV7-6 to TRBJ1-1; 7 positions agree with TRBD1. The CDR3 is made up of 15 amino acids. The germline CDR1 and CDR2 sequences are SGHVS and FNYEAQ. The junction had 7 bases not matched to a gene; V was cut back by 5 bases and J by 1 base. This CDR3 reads CASSPTGTANTEAFF. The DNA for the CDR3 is TGTGCCAGCAGCCCCACCGGGACAGCGAACACTGAAGCTTTCTTT. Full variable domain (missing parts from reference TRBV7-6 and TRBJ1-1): GAGVSQSPRYKVTKRGQDVALRCDPISGHVSLYWYRQALGQGPEFLTYFNYEAQQDKSGLPNDRFSAERPEGSISTLTIQRTEQRDSAMYRCASSPTGTANTEAFFGQGTRLTVV.

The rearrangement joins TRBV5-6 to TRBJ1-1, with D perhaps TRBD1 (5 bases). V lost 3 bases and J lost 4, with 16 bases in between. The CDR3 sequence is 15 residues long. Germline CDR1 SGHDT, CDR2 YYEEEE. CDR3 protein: CASSWNGGERTEAFF. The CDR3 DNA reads TGTGCCAGCAGCTGGAATGGGGGTGAGCGCACTGAAGCTTTCTTT.

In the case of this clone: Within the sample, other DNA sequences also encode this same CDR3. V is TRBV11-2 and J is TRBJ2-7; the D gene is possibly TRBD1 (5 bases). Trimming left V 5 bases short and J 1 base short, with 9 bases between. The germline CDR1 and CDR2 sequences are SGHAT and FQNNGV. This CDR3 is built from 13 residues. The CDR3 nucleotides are TGTGCCAGCAGCCCATCAGGGTCCTACGAGCAGTACTTC. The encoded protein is CASSPSGSYEQYF.

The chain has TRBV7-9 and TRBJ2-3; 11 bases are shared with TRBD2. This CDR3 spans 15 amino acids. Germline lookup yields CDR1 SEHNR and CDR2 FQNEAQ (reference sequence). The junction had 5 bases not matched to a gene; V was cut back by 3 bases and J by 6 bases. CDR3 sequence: CASSLLAGGFDTQYF. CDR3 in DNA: TGTGCCAGCAGCTTGCTAGCGGGAGGTTTCGATACGCAGTATTTT.

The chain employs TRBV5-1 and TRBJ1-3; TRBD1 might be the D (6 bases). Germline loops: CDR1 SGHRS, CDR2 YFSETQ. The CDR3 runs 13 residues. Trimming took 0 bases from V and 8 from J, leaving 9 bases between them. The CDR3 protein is CASSLGGGDTIYF. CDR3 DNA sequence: TGCGCCAGCAGCTTGGGCGGGGGCGACACCATATATTTT. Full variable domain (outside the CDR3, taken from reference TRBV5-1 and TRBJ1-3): KAGVTQTPRYLIKTRGQQVTLSCSPISGHRSVSWYQQTPGQGLQFLFEYFSETQRNKGNFPGRFSGRQFSNSRSEMNVSTLELGDSALYLCASSLGGGDTIYFGEGSWLTVV.

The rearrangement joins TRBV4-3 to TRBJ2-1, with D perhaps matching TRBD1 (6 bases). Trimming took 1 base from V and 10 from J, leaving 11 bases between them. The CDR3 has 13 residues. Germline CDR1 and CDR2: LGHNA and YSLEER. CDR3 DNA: TGCGCCAGCAGCCAAGCCTGGGGGCGGGAGCAGTTCTTC. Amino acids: CASSQAWGREQFF.

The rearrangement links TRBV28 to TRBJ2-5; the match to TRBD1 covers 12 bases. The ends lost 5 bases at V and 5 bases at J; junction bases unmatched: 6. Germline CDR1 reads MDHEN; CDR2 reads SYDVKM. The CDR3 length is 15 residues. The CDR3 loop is CASSTRDRGLETQYF. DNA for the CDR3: TGTGCCAGCAGTACCCGGGACAGGGGGCTGGAGACCCAGTACTTC.

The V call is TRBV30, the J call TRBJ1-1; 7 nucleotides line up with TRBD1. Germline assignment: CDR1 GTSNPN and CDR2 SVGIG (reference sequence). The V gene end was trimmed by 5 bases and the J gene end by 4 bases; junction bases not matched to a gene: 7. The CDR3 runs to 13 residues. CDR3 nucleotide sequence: TGTGCCTGGGACCGGGCAGGGGGCACTGAAGCTTTCTTT. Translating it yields CAWDRAGGTEAFF.

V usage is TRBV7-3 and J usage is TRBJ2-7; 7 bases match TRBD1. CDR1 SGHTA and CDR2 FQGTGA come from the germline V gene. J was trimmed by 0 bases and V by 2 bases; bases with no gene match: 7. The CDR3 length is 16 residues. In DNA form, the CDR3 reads TGTGCCAGCAGCTTATTCCCGGGGACAGACTCCTACGAGCAGTACTTC. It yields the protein CASSLFPGTDSYEQYF.